This record covers a single TCR beta chain. Its antigen is undetermined. This sample is drawn from a study of cytomegalovirus exposure and HLA in healthy donors. Whole-study findings and limits: Sequencing artifact likely explains a cluster of highly shared sequence variants. According to an earlier analysis, most TCR beta V segments yielded productive rearrangements about 87% or about 30% of the time.

Researchers ran the PCR with 60 Vbeta and 13 Jbeta primers. Method: immunoSEQ multiplex PCR; TCRdb's copy keeps in-frame clones and lacks some. There are about 120,000 clones in the sample; about 79% occur only once, and 3.5% to 4.5% lies in the top ten. The receptor was isolated from a man aged 30-40 years in good health and CMV-seropositive. Sequencing used PBMCs.

The CDR3 DNA follows: TGTGCTAGTGGTTCCGGACAGAACACTGAAGCTTTCTTT. It is translated as CASGSGQNTEAFF. The chain is built from TRBV12-5 and TRBJ1-1; TRBD1 might be the D (5 bases). Trimming stripped 4 bases from V and 1 base from J, with 7 bases between. The CDR3 is 13 amino acids. The germline V gene has CDR1 LGHNT and CDR2 FRNRAP.